The rows below give T cell receptor beta chains drawn from one sample of a study of cytomegalovirus exposure and HLA in healthy donors. Generated by immunoSEQ multiplex PCR, the TCRdb table keeps only in-frame clones and is missing some. The sample gives tens of thousands of clones, about 82% of which show up once; about 2.9% is in the top ten. Sequencing was performed on PBMCs. The source of these receptors is a woman aged 30 to 39 in good health and CMV-seronegative. The CDR3 runs from the conserved cysteine through the conserved F or W. A D gene is named only where the DNA matches it firmly. Clone size is given for some rows only: seen once, a few or many times, or a class if the clone is expanded.

TGCGCCAGCAGCCTCGGGACTTCAAGCTACAATGAGCAGTTCTTC CASSLGTSSYNEQFF TRBJ2-1 15 NA TRBV4-3 NA
TGTGCCAGCAGTTTAGCCGCTCTGAGTTCCTACGAGCAGTACTTC CASSLAALSSYEQYF TRBJ2-7 15 NA TRBV27 NA
TGTGCCAGCAGTTCTCCATGGACAGGGGGCAGCTACACCTTC CASSSPWTGGSYTF TRBJ1-2 14 NA TRBV28 TRBD1
TGTGCCAGCTCACCCTACCCGGGACTAGCGGGGGGGATCGGTGAGCAGTTCTTC CASSPYPGLAGGIGEQFF TRBJ2-1 18 NA TRBV18 TRBD2
TGCGCCAGCAGCCGGGACAGGGCGGCTGAGCAGTTCTTC CASSRDRAAEQFF TRBJ2-1 13 NA TRBV5-1 TRBD1
TGTGCCAGCAGCTTACGCAGGGGGCATGAGACCCAGTACTTC CASSLRRGHETQYF TRBJ2-5 14 NA TRBV7-6 TRBD1
TGTGCCAGCAGCTTAGGGCAGGGTCCAGATACGCAGTATTTT CASSLGQGPDTQYF TRBJ2-3 14 NA TRBV7-8 NA
TGTTCCAGCAGCTCCCTCCCTCTCCTTCAGGGGATAGCCGAAGCTTTCTTT CSSSSLPLLQGIAEAFF TRBJ1-1 17 NA TRBV7-9 NA
TGTGCCAGCAGCTTGGACAGTAATCAGCCCCAGCATTTT CASSLDSNQPQHF TRBJ1-5 13 NA TRBV5-8 NA
TGTGCCAGCAGTTACGGGCCAGGTTCCTACGAGCAGTACTTC CASSYGPGSYEQYF TRBJ2-7 14 NA TRBV6-5 NA
TGTTCCAGCAGCTTAGATCCGACACCCTCCGAGAAACTGTTTTTT CSSSLDPTPSEKLFF TRBJ1-4 15 NA TRBV7-9 NA
TGTGCCAGCAGCGAAACAGGACACGCGGACACTGAAGCTTTCTTT CASSETGHADTEAFF TRBJ1-1 15 NA TRBV6-4 NA
TGTGCCAGCAGTTTAATAGCGTATGACCAAGAGACCCAGTACTTC CASSLIAYDQETQYF TRBJ2-5 15 NA TRBV6-5 NA
TGTGCCATCAGTGAGTCGAGCAGGGCCAGATACCAAGAGACCCAGTACTTC CAISESSRARYQETQYF TRBJ2-5 17 few TRBV10-3 NA
TGTGCCAGCAGCTTAGGGACAGGATCCTACAATGAGCAGTTCTTC CASSLGTGSYNEQFF TRBJ2-1 15 NA TRBV7-9 TRBD1